The rows below give T cell receptor beta chains drawn from one sample of a study of T cell repertoires in MIS-A myocarditis. Method: immunoSEQ multiplex PCR; TCRdb's copy keeps in-frame clones and lacks some. The data show about 5,900 clones, approximately 84% seen once. Sequences were obtained from interventricular septum heart tissue obtained at autopsy. The receptors were sampled from a man aged 18 to 29 with fulminant myocarditis from multisystem inflammatory syndrome in adults (MIS-A) after COVID-19. Both conserved end residues are part of each CDR3. D genes are given only for firm matches. Where a row states a size, it is once, few, many or the class of an expanded clone; other rows omit it.

size,J,D,V,DNA,CDR3
.,TRBJ2-7,.,TRBV28,TGTGCCAGCAGTTCCCGAGGGGTAGAGCAGTACTTC,CASSSRGVEQYF
.,TRBJ2-1,TRBD2,TRBV5-1,TGCGCCAGCAGCTTGACTTCTAGCGGGGATTCCTTCTTC,CASSLTSSGDSFF
.,TRBJ1-2,TRBD1,TRBV24-1,TGTGCCACCAGTGCTGAGGACAGGGGGGTTTATGGCTACACCTTC,CATSAEDRGVYGYTF
few,TRBJ1-2,.,TRBV10-2,TGCGCCGGTTTAGGAGACAACAACTATGGCTACACCTTC,CAGLGDNNYGYTF
.,TRBJ1-3,.,TRBV11-2,TGTGCCAGCAGCGACGGGAGCAACTCTGGAAACACCATATATTTT,CASSDGSNSGNTIYF
.,TRBJ1-1,TRBD1,TRBV2,TGTGCCAGCGGCGGCGGACAGGGTGCTCCTGAAGCTTTCTTT,CASGGGQGAPEAFF
.,TRBJ2-7,.,TRBV3-1/TRBV3-2,TGTGCCAGCAGCCTTGGAGAGAAGGAGCAGTACTTC,CASSLGEKEQYF
once,TRBJ2-1,TRBD2,TRBV7-3,TGTGCCAGCAGCTTTTTAAGCGGGAGGGATGAGCAGTTCTTC,CASSFLSGRDEQFF
.,TRBJ2-5,.,TRBV3-1/TRBV3-2,TGTGCCAGCAGCCAAGTTCCCATTCATGAGACCCAGTACTTC,CASSQVPIHETQYF
.,TRBJ1-2,.,TRBV7-2,TGTGCCAGCAGCCGGAGGGGGGGGGTTGGCTACACCTTC,CASSRRGGVGYTF
.,TRBJ2-5,TRBD1,TRBV27,TGTGCCAGCAGTTCCGGGACAGGGGGAGTAGAGACCCAGTACTTC,CASSSGTGGVETQYF
.,TRBJ2-5,TRBD2,TRBV27,TGTGCCAGCAGTTTATTGTACGGGGTAGCGGGAGGTCCCCTGCGAGAGACCCAGTACTTC,CASSLLYGVAGGPLRETQYF
once,TRBJ2-7,.,TRBV18,TGTGCCAGCTCATCCTCCTACGAGCAGTACTTC,CASSSSYEQYF
.,TRBJ2-7,.,TRBV6-5,TGTGCCAGCAAGATAACTCTCAGCTCCTACGAGCAGTACTTC,CASKITLSSYEQYF
.,TRBJ2-2,.,TRBV7-2,TGTGCCAGCAGCTTATTTCAGAACACCGGGGAGCTGTTTTTT,CASSLFQNTGELFF
.,TRBJ1-5,.,TRBV11-2,TGTGCCAGCAGCTCCTCCGGACAGTCGTATCAGCCCCAGCATTTT,CASSSSGQSYQPQHF
.,TRBJ1-5,.,TRBV6-5,TGTGCCAGCAGTTTAGGACAGTACAATCAGCCCCAGCATTTT,CASSLGQYNQPQHF
.,TRBJ2-3,.,TRBV2,TGTGCCAGCAGATCGAGGGGATCAGCAGATACGCAGTATTTT,CASRSRGSADTQYF
few,TRBJ1-3,.,TRBV4-2,TGTGCCAGCAGCCAAGATATAGTGGAAGCTGGCGGAAACACCATATATTTT,CASSQDIVEAGGNTIYF
.,TRBJ2-5,TRBD2,TRBV10-3,TGTGCCATCAGGGGACTAGCGGGGGAGACCCAGTACTTC,CAIRGLAGETQYF
.,TRBJ1-2,TRBD1,TRBV6-5,TGTGCCAGCAGTCCCGCGGACAGGGGGCGGTACACCTTC,CASSPADRGRYTF
.,TRBJ2-1,.,TRBV21-1,TGTGCCAGCAGCAATGGGGCCCCCGGGTGGGACTACTACTCCTACAATGAGCAGTTCTTC,CASSNGAPGWDYYSYNEQFF
.,TRBJ2-3,.,TRBV7-2,TGTGCCAGCAGCCAGACAGGAGTTCACACAGATACGCAGTATTTT,CASSQTGVHTDTQYF
.,TRBJ1-1,.,TRBV6-2/TRBV6-3,TGTGCCAGCAGCCCTCCCCGCTCGAACACTGAAGCTTTCTTT,CASSPPRSNTEAFF
.,TRBJ1-1,.,TRBV18,TGTGCCAGCTCACCACCAGGAGGCACTGAAGCTTTCTTT,CASSPPGGTEAFF
.,TRBJ2-1,.,TRBV7-3,TGTGCCAGCAGCTTATCGGGAGAGGGCTACAATGAGCAGTTCTTC,CASSLSGEGYNEQFF
once,TRBJ2-3,TRBD1,TRBV7-2,TGTGCCAGCAGCTTCCGACAGGGGGCGAGCACAGATACGCAGTATTTT,CASSFRQGASTDTQYF
.,TRBJ2-5,.,TRBV7-2,TGTGCCAGCAGCTTAGCGGAAGAGACCCAGTACTTC,CASSLAEETQYF
.,TRBJ2-1,.,TRBV18,TGTGCCAGCTCACCAAACCGGGACGACGGGTGGCGGATCTTC,CASSPNRDDGWRIF
few,TRBJ1-4,.,TRBV15,TGTGCCACCAGCTTAGATCGGGCAACTAATGAAAAACTGTTTTTT,CATSLDRATNEKLFF
.,TRBJ2-5,.,TRBV5-5,TGTGCCAGCAGGGGAATGTCCTCTTACCAAGAGACCCAGTACTTC,CASRGMSSYQETQYF
.,TRBJ2-3,TRBD2,TRBV5-1,TGCGCCAGCATGCGGGGGGGTAGCACAGATACGCAGTATTTT,CASMRGGSTDTQYF
.,TRBJ2-7,TRBD1,TRBV28,TGTGCCAGCAGTTCCTCTCGGACAGGCACGACCTACGAGCAGTACTTC,CASSSSRTGTTYEQYF
.,TRBJ1-2,TRBD1,TRBV10-2,TGCGCCGGCGGACAGGGCACTAACTATGGCTACACCTTC,CAGGQGTNYGYTF
.,TRBJ1-5,.,TRBV25-1,TGTGCCAGCAGTGATGGGGATTATCAGCCCCAGCATTTT,CASSDGDYQPQHF
.,TRBJ1-3,TRBD1,TRBV2,TGTGCCAGCAGTGTGAGGCGGATGGGGACAGGGACCGGAAACACCATATATTTT,CASSVRRMGTGTGNTIYF
.,TRBJ1-6,.,TRBV28,TGTGCCAGCAGCCCCGCCGTTGAGGCCCTCCACTTT,CASSPAVEALHF
.,TRBJ1-1,TRBD1,TRBV7-9,TGTGCCAGCAGCTTGCCGGGACAGATGAACACTGAAGCTTTCTTT,CASSLPGQMNTEAFF
.,TRBJ2-2,.,TRBV10-3,TGTGCCATCAGGGCGACGGCCGGTCCGAACACCGGGGAGCTGTTTTTT,CAIRATAGPNTGELFF
few,TRBJ1-4,TRBD1,TRBV11-2,TGTGCCAGCGGACAGGGAGCAACTAATGAAAAACTGTTTTTT,CASGQGATNEKLFF
few,TRBJ2-7,TRBD1,TRBV2,TGTGCCAGCACCCTGACAGGGAGCTACGAGCAGTACTTC,CASTLTGSYEQYF
.,TRBJ2-5,.,TRBV5-1,TGCGCCAGCAGCTTAGGCCCTTCCCAAGAGACCCAGTACTTC,CASSLGPSQETQYF
few,TRBJ2-1,TRBD1,TRBV15,TGTGCCACCAGCAGCACCAGGGGGCTGTACAATGAGCAGTTCTTC,CATSSTRGLYNEQFF
.,TRBJ2-5,.,TRBV4-1,TGCGCCAGCAGCCAAGATTGGAAGACCCAGTACTTC,CASSQDWKTQYF
.,TRBJ2-1,.,TRBV5-1,TGCGCCAGCAGCTTGCAGGGGTTCGACAATGAGCAGTTCTTC,CASSLQGFDNEQFF
.,TRBJ2-5,.,TRBV11-3,TGTGCCAGCAGCTGGGGGGGGCCAGGGATGAGGCCAAAGGAGACCCAGTACTTC,CASSWGGPGMRPKETQYF
.,TRBJ2-7,.,TRBV5-4,TGTGCCAGCAGTTTGGACGGAAGGTCACCTTACGAGCAGTACTTC,CASSLDGRSPYEQYF
.,TRBJ1-6,.,TRBV4-1,TGCGCCAGCAGCCTGGACGAGAGGTCACCCCTCCACTTT,CASSLDERSPLHF
.,TRBJ2-3,.,TRBV5-1,TGCGCCAGCAGCTTGATGGGGGCCCGCACAGATACGCAGTATTTT,CASSLMGARTDTQYF
few,TRBJ1-5,.,TRBV9,TGTGCCAGCAGCGTAGGGGGGGGATGGCAGCCCCAGCATTTT,CASSVGGGWQPQHF
.,TRBJ2-5,.,TRBV24-1,TGTGCCACCAGTGATTTCAGTGGCAGGGGAGGAGAGACCCAGTACTTC,CATSDFSGRGGETQYF
once,TRBJ2-7,.,TRBV3-1/TRBV3-2,TGTGCCAGCAGCCAAGAGGGGGGACGGGCCTACGAGCAGTACTTC,CASSQEGGRAYEQYF
.,TRBJ2-5,TRBD2,TRBV5-1,TGCGCCAGCAGACCTGGGACTAGGGGTGAAGAGACCCAGTACTTC,CASRPGTRGEETQYF
.,TRBJ2-3,.,TRBV2,TGTGCCAGCGTACAGGGAGGTGGCACAGATACGCAGTATTTT,CASVQGGGTDTQYF
.,TRBJ2-2,.,TRBV19,TGTGCCAGTGCCGGGTCTTACACCGGGGAGCTGTTTTTT,CASAGSYTGELFF
.,TRBJ2-5,.,TRBV28,TGTGCCAGCAAAAAGGCAGGTGGAGCGGCCCAGTACTTC,CASKKAGGAAQYF
few,TRBJ2-1,TRBD2,TRBV6-5,TGTGCCAGCCGAGGGACTAGCGGCTACAATGAGCAGTTCTTC,CASRGTSGYNEQFF
.,TRBJ1-4,.,TRBV28,TGTGCCAGCAGTCGACTCACGGGGCTTAATGAAAAACTGTTTTTT,CASSRLTGLNEKLFF
.,TRBJ1-3,TRBD1,TRBV5-5,TGTGCCAGCAGCCCGTGGGACAGGAGAGAAAACACCATATATTTT,CASSPWDRRENTIYF